This TCR beta chain was identified in a study of shared clonotypes between healthy human individuals. Study findings and constraints: Sequencing depth was expected to influence donor clonotype sharing.

The deep-level immunoSEQ assay was used. The repertoire was sequenced with immunoSEQ multiplex PCR; TCRdb's copy has only in-frame clones and lacks some. The repertoire holds 2 million to 2.5 million clones, with almost 96% as singletons. As for this clone: What it binds is unknown.

Source material: naive CD4+ T cells sorted from blood. This sample's subset: CD45RA+ positively selected. This sequence originates from a man between 18 and 35 years old in good health.

The CDR3 DNA reads as TGTGCCAGCAGCCCCGGTGCAGGACGTCACGAGCAGTACTTC. It translates to CASSPGAGRHEQYF. The chain combines TRBV28 with TRBJ2-7; unclear D gene. Germline V gene data show CDR1 as MDHEN and CDR2 as SYDVKM. The CDR3 covers 14 residues. V was clipped by 6 bases and J by 5 bases, with 17 bases between them. Based on the CDR3 plus reference TRBV28 and TRBJ2-7, the full variable domain is DVKVTQSSRYLVKRTGEKVFLECVQDMDHENMFWYRQDPGLGLRLIYFSYDVKMKEKGDIPEGYSVSREKKERFSLILESASTNQTSMYLCASSPGAGRHEQYFGPGTRLTVT.